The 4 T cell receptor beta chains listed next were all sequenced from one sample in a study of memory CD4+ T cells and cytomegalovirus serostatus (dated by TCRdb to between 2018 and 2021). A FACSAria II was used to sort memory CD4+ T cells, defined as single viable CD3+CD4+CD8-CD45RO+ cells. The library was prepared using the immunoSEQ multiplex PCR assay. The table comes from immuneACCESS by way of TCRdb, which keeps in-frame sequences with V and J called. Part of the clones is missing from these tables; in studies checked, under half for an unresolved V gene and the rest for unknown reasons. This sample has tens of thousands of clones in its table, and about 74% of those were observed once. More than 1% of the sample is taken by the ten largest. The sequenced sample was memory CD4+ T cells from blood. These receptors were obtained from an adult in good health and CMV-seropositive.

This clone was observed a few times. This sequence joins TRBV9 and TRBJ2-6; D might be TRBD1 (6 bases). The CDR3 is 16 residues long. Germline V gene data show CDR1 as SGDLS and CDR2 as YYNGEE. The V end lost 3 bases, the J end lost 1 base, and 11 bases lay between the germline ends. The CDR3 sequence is CASSATQGSGANVLTF. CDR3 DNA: TGTGCCAGCAGCGCGACCCAGGGGTCTGGGGCCAACGTCCTGACTTTC.

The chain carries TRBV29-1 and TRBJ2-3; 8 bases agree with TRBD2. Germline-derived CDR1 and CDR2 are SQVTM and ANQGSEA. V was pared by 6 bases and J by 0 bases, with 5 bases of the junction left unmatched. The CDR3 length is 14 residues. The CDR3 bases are TGCAGCGTCCCCGGACTAGCAAGCACAGATACGCAGTATTTT. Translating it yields CSVPGLASTDTQYF.

In DNA, the CDR3 is TGTGCCAGCAGCCCACGGACTAGCGGGGCATACGAGCAGTACTTC. Its protein is CASSPRTSGAYEQYF. The chain is built from TRBV7-6 and TRBJ2-7; 12 bases fit TRBD2. Germline-derived CDR1 and CDR2 are SGHVS and FNYEAQ. This CDR3 region has 15 residues. V was clipped by 5 bases and J by 4 bases; unmatched bases: 6. The full variable domain, completed using reference TRBV7-6 and TRBJ2-7, is GAGVSQSPRYKVTKRGQDVALRCDPISGHVSLYWYRQALGQGPEFLTYFNYEAQQDKSGLPNDRFSAERPEGSISTLTIQRTEQRDSAMYRCASSPRTSGAYEQYFGPGTRLTVT.

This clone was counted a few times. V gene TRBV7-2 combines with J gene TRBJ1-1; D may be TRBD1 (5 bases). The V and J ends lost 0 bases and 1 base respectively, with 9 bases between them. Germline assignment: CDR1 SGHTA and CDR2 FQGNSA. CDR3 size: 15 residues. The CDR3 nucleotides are TGTGCCAGCAGCTTAGCAGCGGGGGGGAACACTGAAGCTTTCTTT. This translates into CASSLAAGGNTEAFF.